This T cell receptor beta chain is from a study of vaccination effects on CD4 cells after COVID-19. Study-wide context: About 2 million PBMC were seeded per well and grown in the presence of 10 IU/ml IL-2 and around 11 ug/ml peptides.

The CDR3 is 15 residues long. The V gene's germline CDR1 is GTSNPN and CDR2 SVGIG (reference sequence). V shed 1 base, J shed 4 bases, and the junction held 8 bases outside the gene matches. Study conclusions and caveats: Recruitment yielded few convalescent patients, and the study had no early post-infection timepoints.

For this clone: The target antigen is unknown.

Method: immunoSEQ multiplex PCR; TCRdb's copy keeps in-frame clones and lacks some. The table has just over 55,000 clones, around four fifths seen once. Once cultured for approximately eleven days, the cells underwent separation to obtain CD4+ T cells. All participants had two doses of either the BNT162b2 or mRNA-1273 vaccine. At days 3 and 7, half of the medium was exchanged for IL-2 medium. This receptor was taken from a human donor who received a COVID-19 vaccine. The source was CD4+ T cells from PBMCs cultured without peptide, collected after COVID-19 vaccination. The J gene is TRBJ2-7, the V gene TRBV30, with 9 bases fitting TRBD2. The CDR3 DNA follows: TGTGCCTGGAGTGGGGAGCTAGCGGGGAGATACGAGCAGTACTTC. It specifies CAWSGELAGRYEQYF.